This TCR beta chain was sequenced during a study of identical twins. Overall study results and limits: Memory repertoires lacked the insertion deficit that abundant cord blood beta clonotypes showed.

One entry per CDR3 protein results from TCRdb running MiXCR on the 5' RACE reads. The table shows roughly 700,000 distinct CDR3 sequences, with under 9% occurring only once. This clonotype was seen ten or more times. Its specificity is not known. The same sample was also used in a study of yellow fever vaccine responses in identical twins.

The TCR comes from a young woman in good health. Sequenced input: PBMCs.

CDR3 in amino acids: CASSLMASGNQPQHF. CDR3 sequence (DNA): TGTGCCAGCAGCTTAATGGCGAGCGGCAATCAGCCCCAGCATTTT. The chain joins TRBV7-2 to TRBJ1-5; D uncertain. V was pared by 2 bases and J by 2 bases, with 10 bases between. CDR1 and CDR2 from the germline V gene are SGHTA and FQGNSA. The CDR3 length is 15 residues.